This T cell receptor (beta chain) was captured in a study of OX40 agonist ivuxolimab in advanced cancers. Study overall: Partial responses occurred in Three dose-escalation patients, one with hepatocellular carcinoma and two with cutaneous melanoma.

Broader study findings: Undetermined was the antigen specificity of the expanded peripheral T cells.

Individuals having autoimmune disease history or systemic immunosuppression were not enrolled. Generated by immunoSEQ multiplex PCR, the TCRdb table keeps only in-frame clones and is missing some. Among 50,000 to 60,000 clones listed, approximately 86% were seen once. Germline CDR1 is MGHRA and CDR2 is YSYEKL. V lost 0 bases and J lost 0, with 9 bases in between. The CDR3 runs 16 residues. For this clone: What it binds is unknown.

Sequencing used CD4+ or CD8+ T cells sorted from blood, obtained in a trial of the OX40 agonist ivuxolimab. V is TRBV4-1 and J is TRBJ2-1, with a possible D match to TRBD2 (5 bases). This receptor was taken from an adult with an advanced solid tumor such as melanoma, head and neck, liver or kidney cancer. CDR3 loop: CASSQDRGSSYNEQFF. The CDR3 DNA sequence: TGCGCCAGCAGCCAAGATCGTGGGAGCTCCTACAATGAGCAGTTCTTC.